Below, 18 T cell receptor beta chains from the same sample are listed, as sequenced in a study of CD8 T cells in Susac syndrome. Random-hexamer reverse transcription was applied to 0.5 to 1 ug RNA. TCRdb used MiXCR to reprocess the immunoSEQ multiplex PCR reads, holding one entry per CDR3 protein. The sample includes 100,000 to 150,000 distinct CDR3 sequences, more than 90% seen only once; the top ten take around 0.078%. Sequences were obtained from CD4+ T cells from PBMCs. All receptors derive from a human donor in good health.

The chain joins TRBV7-8 to TRBJ2-7; 11 bases fit TRBD2. CDR1 is SGHVS and CDR2 is FQNEAQ in the germline V gene. V dropped 5 bases and J dropped 2; count of bases not matched to a gene: 11. The CDR3 loop spans 17 amino acids. The CDR3 loop reads CASSPDLAGGRTYEQYF. For the CDR3, the DNA is TGTGCCAGCAGCCCCGACCTAGCGGGAGGCCGCACCTACGAGCAGTACTTC.

The J gene is TRBJ2-3, the V gene TRBV29-1; the match to TRBD2 covers 9 bases. J lost 0 bases, V lost 6 bases, and 13 bases had no gene match. The germline V gene has CDR1 SQVTM and CDR2 ANQGSEA. The CDR3 length is 17 residues. This CDR3 reads CSVDGSPSGISTDTQYF. The CDR3 DNA sequence: TGCAGCGTGGACGGTAGTCCTAGCGGGATTAGCACAGATACGCAGTATTTT.

The rearrangement links TRBV30 to TRBJ1-1; D uncertain. This CDR3 is 13 amino acids long. Looked up from germline, CDR1 is GTSNPN and CDR2 is SVGIG (reference sequence). With 0 bases removed from V and 3 bases from J, the gap between germline ends came to 8 bases. CDR3 sequence: CAWSVNSDTEAFF. CDR3 sequence (DNA): TGTGCCTGGAGTGTAAACTCGGACACTGAAGCTTTCTTT.

DNA of the CDR3: TGTGCCAGCAGTGTTTCAGGGCACTGGGGCTACACCTTC. Protein sequence: CASSVSGHWGYTF. The chain employs TRBV2 and TRBJ1-2; TRBD1 is a possible D gene (5 bases). V shed 4 bases and J shed 8 bases, with 14 bases lying between them. The CDR3 covers 13 residues. Germline-derived CDR1 and CDR2 are SNHLY and FYNNEI.

J is TRBJ1-2 and V is TRBV30; D ambiguous. CDR3 length equals 12 residues. V lost 0 bases, J lost 8 bases, and 10 bases lay in between. CDR1 is GTSNPN, CDR2 SVGIG, per germline (reference sequence). The CDR3 protein is CAWSVPGRGYTF. CDR3 DNA sequence: TGTGCCTGGAGTGTACCAGGCCGGGGCTACACCTTC.

The chain employs TRBV7-2 and TRBJ2-2; no reliable D call. Germline CDR1 is SGHTA and CDR2 is FQGNSA. The CDR3 has 13 residues. V was shortened by 3 bases and J by 6 bases, with 8 bases between the two germline ends. The CDR3 DNA follows: TGTGCCAGCAGCTTTTCGTCGGCCGGGGAGCTGTTTTTT. Translating gives CASSFSSAGELFF.

The chain recombines TRBV20-1 with TRBJ2-1; a possible D gene is TRBD1 (6 bases). The CDR3 runs to 15 residues. Germline values: CDR1 DFQATT, CDR2 SNEGSKA (reference sequence). The ends were cut back, 0 bases at V and 2 bases at J, with 11 bases in the middle. The DNA for the CDR3 is TGCAGTGCTAGAGATCCCCGACAGGCCTACAATGAGCAGTTCTTC. Translation gives CSARDPRQAYNEQFF.

The chain is built from TRBV6-6 and TRBJ2-5, with D possibly being TRBD1 (6 bases). Germline CDR1 reads MNHNY; CDR2 reads SVGAGI (reference sequence). Trimming stripped 6 bases from V and 5 bases from J, with 13 bases between. The CDR3 runs 13 residues. The CDR3 loop is CASRKPTGETQYF. DNA for the CDR3: TGTGCCAGCAGAAAACCCACAGGGGAGACCCAGTACTTC.

The rearrangement uses TRBV29-1 and TRBJ2-1; a possible D gene is TRBD1 (6 bases). The CDR3 covers 14 residues. CDR1 SQVTM and CDR2 ANQGSEA come from the germline V gene. The CDR3 protein is CTCQGTAPYNEQFF. The CDR3 DNA follows: TGCACCTGTCAGGGGACGGCCCCCTACAATGAGCAGTTCTTC.

This rearrangement joins TRBV5-1 to TRBJ2-7; 8 bases are shared with TRBD2. The CDR3 contains 15 residues. CDR1 and CDR2 from the germline V gene are SGHRS and YFSETQ. V was clipped by 0 bases and J by 4 bases; unmatched bases: 6. CDR3 DNA sequence: TGCGCCAGCAGCTTGGCTGGACGGGAGGGATACGAGCAGTACTTC. Translating it yields CASSLAGREGYEQYF.

The CDR3 sequence: CASSQLGSFRSGNTIYF. CDR3 bases: TGCGCCAGCAGTCAGCTGGGCAGCTTTCGCTCTGGAAACACCATATATTTT. This chain connects TRBV23-1 to TRBJ1-3; no reliable D call. TRBV23-1 is an ORF for which the function is uncertain. CDR3 length equals 17 residues. Deletions cut 3 bases from V and 0 bases from J, with 15 bases between.

The count of this clonotype is one. The chain recombines TRBV5-1 with TRBJ2-3; 7 bases are shared with TRBD2. The CDR3 totals 15 residues. The V gene end was trimmed by 4 bases and the J gene end by 4 bases; junction bases not matched to a gene: 9. From germline, CDR1 is SGHRS and CDR2 YFSETQ. For the CDR3, the DNA is TGCGCCAGCAGCGGGCCGAGCGGGAAGGCAGATACGCAGTATTTT. It specifies CASSGPSGKADTQYF.

This clonotype has just one count. The CDR3 region has the DNA TGTGCCAGTAGTATAGATGGAGCGAAGGGCAATGAGCAGTTCTTC. Its protein is CASSIDGAKGNEQFF. The chain recombines TRBV19 with TRBJ2-1; no firm D call. Germline V gives CDR1 LNHDA, CDR2 SQIVND (reference sequence). The germline V and J ends were trimmed by 0 bases and 6 bases, with 12 bases remaining between them. The length of the CDR3 is 15 residues.

The chain links TRBV18 to TRBJ2-1, with TRBD2 matching over 11 bases. Germline-derived CDR1 and CDR2 are KGHSH and LQKENI. This CDR3 region has 16 residues. The J segment lost 7 bases and the V segment lost 5 bases, leaving 10 bases of the junction unmatched. The CDR3 is CASSTNRLAGTNEQFF. Here the CDR3 DNA reads TGTGCCAGCTCAACCAACCGACTAGCGGGAACGAATGAGCAGTTCTTC.

The J gene is TRBJ1-4, the V gene TRBV12-3 or TRBV12-4, with 11 positions matching TRBD1. Unmatched junction bases numbered 7, after V lost 6 bases and J lost 7 bases. The CDR3 is made up of 15 amino acids. CDR3: CASRRAGTGGEKLFF. The CDR3, as DNA: TGTGCCAGCAGAAGGGCCGGGACAGGGGGTGAAAAACTGTTTTTT.

The chain has TRBV7-9 and TRBJ2-7; D is possibly TRBD2 (7 bases). Trimming left V 0 bases short and J 3 bases short, with 18 bases between. CDR1 SEHNR and CDR2 FQNEAQ come from the germline V gene (reference sequence). The CDR3 has 17 residues. CDR3 sequence (DNA): TGTGCCAGCAGCTTAGCAGGCAGGGGAGGGCTTTACTACGAGCAGTACTTC. Amino acids: CASSLAGRGGLYYEQYF.

The V call is TRBV6-2 or TRBV6-3, the J call TRBJ2-7; D unresolved. The CDR3 consists of 12 residues. Germline CDR1 MNHEY, CDR2 SVGEGT. Trimming pared 6 bases from V and 1 base from J, leaving 7 bases between. The CDR3 is CASRDASYEQYF. In nucleotides, the CDR3 is TGTGCCAGCAGGGATGCGTCCTACGAGCAGTACTTC.

The chain carries TRBV5-4 and TRBJ2-3; 8 nucleotides align to TRBD2. The V gene end was trimmed by 4 bases and the J gene end by 2 bases; junction bases not matched to a gene: 6. Germline assignment: CDR1 SGHNT and CDR2 YYREEE (reference sequence). This CDR3 spans 15 amino acids. The CDR3 DNA follows: TGTGCCAGCAGCAAGGGACTAGTCAACACAGATACGCAGTATTTT. It codes for CASSKGLVNTDTQYF.